The 2 T cell receptor beta chains below were found in one sample sequenced in a study of blood T cell repertoires in COVID-19. Clones were read by immunoSEQ multiplex PCR, and TCRdb kept only the in-frame ones, dropping some. The table has approximately 130,000 clones, about four fifths seen once; the top ten hold 5.9%. The sequenced sample was peripheral blood. All receptors come from a man of 80 years or more with active or convalescent COVID-19.

The V and J genes are TRBV6-1 and TRBJ2-1; tentatively, D is TRBD2 (5 bases). V was trimmed by 6 bases and J by 6 bases, leaving 9 bases between them. Looked up from germline, CDR1 is MNHNS and CDR2 is SASEGT. This CDR3 contains 12 residues. CDR3 sequence (DNA): TGTGCCAGCAGCCTGGACTTCAATGAGCAGTTCTTC. Protein sequence: CASSLDFNEQFF.

This clone was recorded a few times. The chain has TRBV7-2 and TRBJ2-2, with D unresolved. This CDR3 region has 14 residues. Germline loops: CDR1 SGHTA, CDR2 FQGNSA. The germline V and J ends were trimmed by 1 base and 2 bases, with 5 bases remaining between them. For the CDR3, the DNA is TGTGCCAGCAGCTTAGAACTAAACACCGGGGAGCTGTTTTTT. Protein: CASSLELNTGELFF.